The clone carrying this T cell receptor beta chain came up a few times. Its specificity is unknown. Two oligonucleotides, mixed equimolar, formed the beta constant-region primer covering TRBC1 and TRBC2. The ligated cDNA underwent four PCR rounds using SP2 and nested alpha and beta constant-region primers. TCRdb independently ran MiXCR on the UMI-ligation and nested PCR reads; one entry per CDR3 protein. Of approximately 150,000 distinct CDR3 sequences detected, roughly 20% appear once; the ten largest clones hold 0.085% to 0.11%. This sample stems from a study of naive and memory T cell subsets. The study, taken as a whole, reports: A few larger clonotypes appeared in naive repertoires, especially CD8, possibly memory cells re-expressing CD45RA.

Material for sequencing was naive CD4+ T cells from blood. This TCR was recovered from a human donor in good health.

The CDR3 DNA sequence: TGTGCCGCAGCACAGGGAGCCTACGAGCAGTACTTC. This encodes CAAAQGAYEQYF. V is TRBV10-3 and J is TRBJ2-7; TRBD1 might be the D (6 bases). The CDR3 has 12 residues. The germline V gene encodes CDR1 ENHRY and CDR2 SYGVKD. V was shortened by 11 bases and J by 2 bases, with 13 bases between the two germline ends.